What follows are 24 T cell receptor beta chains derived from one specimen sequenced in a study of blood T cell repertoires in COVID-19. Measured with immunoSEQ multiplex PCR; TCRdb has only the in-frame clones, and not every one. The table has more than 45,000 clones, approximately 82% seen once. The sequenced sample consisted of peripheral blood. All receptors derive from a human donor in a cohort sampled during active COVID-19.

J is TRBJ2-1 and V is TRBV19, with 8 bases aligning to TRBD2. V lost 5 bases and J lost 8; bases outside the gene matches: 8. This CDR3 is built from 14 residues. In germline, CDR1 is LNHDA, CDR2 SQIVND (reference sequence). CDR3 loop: CASSQAGEGYEQFF. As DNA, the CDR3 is TGTGCCAGTAGTCAAGCGGGAGAAGGATATGAGCAGTTCTTC.

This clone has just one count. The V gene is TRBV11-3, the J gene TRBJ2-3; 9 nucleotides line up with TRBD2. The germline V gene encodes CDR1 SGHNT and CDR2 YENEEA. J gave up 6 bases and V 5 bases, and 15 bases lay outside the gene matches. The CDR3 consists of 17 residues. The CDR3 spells CASSPGFAGGRVDTQYF. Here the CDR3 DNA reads TGTGCCAGCAGCCCCGGATTTGCGGGGGGGCGAGTCGATACGCAGTATTTT.

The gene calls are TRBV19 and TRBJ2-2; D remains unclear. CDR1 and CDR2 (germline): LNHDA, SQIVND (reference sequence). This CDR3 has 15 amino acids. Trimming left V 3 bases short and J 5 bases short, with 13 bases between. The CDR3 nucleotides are TGTGCCAGTAGTATCAGTGGTAGCTATACCGGGGAGCTGTTTTTT. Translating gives CASSISGSYTGELFF.

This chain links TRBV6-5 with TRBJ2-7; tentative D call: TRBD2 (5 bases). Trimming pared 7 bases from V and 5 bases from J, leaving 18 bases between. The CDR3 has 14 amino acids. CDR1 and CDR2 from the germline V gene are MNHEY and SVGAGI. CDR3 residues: CASKIDNTRDEQYF. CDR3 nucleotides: TGTGCCAGCAAGATAGACAATACGAGGGACGAGCAGTACTTC.

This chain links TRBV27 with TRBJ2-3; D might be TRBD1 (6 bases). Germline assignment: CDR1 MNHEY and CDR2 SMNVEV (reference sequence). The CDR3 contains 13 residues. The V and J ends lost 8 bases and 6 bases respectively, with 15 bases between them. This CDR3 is CASSLGGPDTQYF. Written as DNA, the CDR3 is TGTGCCAGCTCCCTAGGGGGACCCGATACGCAGTATTTT.

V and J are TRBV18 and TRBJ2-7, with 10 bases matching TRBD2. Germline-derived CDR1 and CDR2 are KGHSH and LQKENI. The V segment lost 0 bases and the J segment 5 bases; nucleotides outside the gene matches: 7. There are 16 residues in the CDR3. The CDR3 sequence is CASSPPSGTSVNEQYF. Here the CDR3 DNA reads TGTGCCAGCTCACCACCGTCAGGGACTAGCGTCAACGAGCAGTACTTC.

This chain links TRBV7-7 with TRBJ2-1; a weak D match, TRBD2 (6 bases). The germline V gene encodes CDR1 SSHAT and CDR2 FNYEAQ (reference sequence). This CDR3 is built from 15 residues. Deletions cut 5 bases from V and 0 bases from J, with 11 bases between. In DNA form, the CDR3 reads TGTGCCAGCAGCCGGGACGGGAGCTCCTACAATGAGCAGTTCTTC. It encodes CASSRDGSSYNEQFF.

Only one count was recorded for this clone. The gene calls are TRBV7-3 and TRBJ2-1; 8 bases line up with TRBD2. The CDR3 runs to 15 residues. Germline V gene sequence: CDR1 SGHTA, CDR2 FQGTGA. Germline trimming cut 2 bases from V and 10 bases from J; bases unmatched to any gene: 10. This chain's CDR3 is CASSLSTGGMPEQFF. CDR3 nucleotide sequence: TGTGCCAGCAGCTTATCAACGGGGGGGATGCCGGAGCAGTTCTTC.

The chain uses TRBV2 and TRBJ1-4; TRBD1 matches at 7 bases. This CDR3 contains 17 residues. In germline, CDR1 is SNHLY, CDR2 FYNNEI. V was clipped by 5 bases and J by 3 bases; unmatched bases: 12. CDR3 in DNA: TGTGCCAGCAGTCGGAGGGGGCCGCCGATATCTAATGAAAAACTGTTTTTT. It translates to CASSRRGPPISNEKLFF.

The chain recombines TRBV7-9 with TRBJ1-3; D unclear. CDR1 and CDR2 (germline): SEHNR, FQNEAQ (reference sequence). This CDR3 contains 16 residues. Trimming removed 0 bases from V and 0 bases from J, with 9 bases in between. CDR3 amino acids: CASSLARSDSGNTIYF. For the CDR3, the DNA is TGTGCCAGCAGCTTAGCGCGGTCGGACTCTGGAAACACCATATATTTT.

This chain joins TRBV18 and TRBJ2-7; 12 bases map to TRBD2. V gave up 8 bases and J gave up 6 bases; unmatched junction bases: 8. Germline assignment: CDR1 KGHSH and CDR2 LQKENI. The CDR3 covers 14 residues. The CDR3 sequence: CASTEQGLAGEQYF. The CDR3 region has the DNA TGTGCCAGCACCGAGCAGGGACTAGCGGGCGAGCAGTACTTC.

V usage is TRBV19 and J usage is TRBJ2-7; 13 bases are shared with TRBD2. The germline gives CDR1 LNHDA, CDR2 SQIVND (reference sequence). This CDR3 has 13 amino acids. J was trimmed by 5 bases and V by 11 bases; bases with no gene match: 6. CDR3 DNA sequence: TGTGCCGTTGCTGGACTAGCGGGAGACGAGCAGTACTTC. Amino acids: CAVAGLAGDEQYF. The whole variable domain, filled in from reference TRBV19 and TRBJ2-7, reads DGGITQSPKYLFRKEGQNVTLSCEQNLNHDAMYWYRQDPGQGLRLIYYSQIVNDFQKGDIAEGYSVSREKKESFPLTVTSAQKNPTAFYLCAVAGLAGDEQYFGPGTRLTVT.

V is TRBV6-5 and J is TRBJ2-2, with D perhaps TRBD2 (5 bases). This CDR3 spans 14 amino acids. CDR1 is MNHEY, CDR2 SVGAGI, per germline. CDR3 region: CGGIGVSGPGELFF. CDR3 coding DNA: TGTGGGGGAATCGGGGTCAGTGGTCCCGGGGAGCTGTTTTTT.

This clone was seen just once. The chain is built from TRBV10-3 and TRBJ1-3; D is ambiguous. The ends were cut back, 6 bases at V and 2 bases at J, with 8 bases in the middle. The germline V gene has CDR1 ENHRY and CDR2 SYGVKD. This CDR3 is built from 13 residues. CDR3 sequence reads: CAISLRPGNTIYF. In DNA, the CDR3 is TGTGCCATCAGCTTGAGGCCTGGAAACACCATATATTTT.

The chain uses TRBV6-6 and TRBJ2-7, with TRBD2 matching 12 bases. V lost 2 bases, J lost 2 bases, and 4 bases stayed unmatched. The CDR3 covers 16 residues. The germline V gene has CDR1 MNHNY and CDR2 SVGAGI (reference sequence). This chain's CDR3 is CASSYDRLAGAYEQYF. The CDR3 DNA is TGTGCCAGCAGTTACGATAGACTAGCGGGAGCCTACGAGCAGTACTTC.

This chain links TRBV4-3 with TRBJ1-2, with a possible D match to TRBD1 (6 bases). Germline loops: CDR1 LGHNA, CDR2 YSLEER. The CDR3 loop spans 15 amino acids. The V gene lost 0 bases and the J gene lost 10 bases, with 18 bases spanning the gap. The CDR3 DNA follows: TGCGCCAGCAGCCAAGATAGAGGGGCAGGGGAAGACTACACCTTC. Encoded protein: CASSQDRGAGEDYTF.

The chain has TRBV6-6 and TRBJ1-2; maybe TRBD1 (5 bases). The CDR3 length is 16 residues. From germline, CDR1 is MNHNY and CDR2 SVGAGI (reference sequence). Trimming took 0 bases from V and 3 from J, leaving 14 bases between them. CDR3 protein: CASSYSSNRLDYGYTF. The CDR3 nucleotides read TGTGCCAGCAGTTACTCGAGTAACAGGTTAGACTATGGCTACACCTTC.

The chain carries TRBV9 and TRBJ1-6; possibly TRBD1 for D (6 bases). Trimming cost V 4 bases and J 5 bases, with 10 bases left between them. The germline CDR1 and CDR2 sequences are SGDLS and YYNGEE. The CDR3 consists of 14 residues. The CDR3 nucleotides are TGTGCCAGCAGCCTTCGACAGGATAATTCACCCCTCCACTTT. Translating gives CASSLRQDNSPLHF.

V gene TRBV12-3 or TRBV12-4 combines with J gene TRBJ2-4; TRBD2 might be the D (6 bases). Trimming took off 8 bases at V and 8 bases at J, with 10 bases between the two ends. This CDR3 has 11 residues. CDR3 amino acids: CASSSGYIQYF. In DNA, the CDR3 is TGTGCCAGCTCCAGCGGGTACATTCAGTACTTC.

The CDR3 spells CASSYQGRRSAEAFF. The CDR3 coding sequence is TGTGCCAGCAGTTACCAAGGGCGGAGGAGCGCTGAAGCTTTCTTT. V gene TRBV6-2 or TRBV6-3 combines with J gene TRBJ1-1; no firm D call. V lost 2 bases, J lost 6 bases, and 16 bases lay in between. CDR1 and CDR2 (germline): MNHEY, SVGEGT. The CDR3 has 15 amino acids.

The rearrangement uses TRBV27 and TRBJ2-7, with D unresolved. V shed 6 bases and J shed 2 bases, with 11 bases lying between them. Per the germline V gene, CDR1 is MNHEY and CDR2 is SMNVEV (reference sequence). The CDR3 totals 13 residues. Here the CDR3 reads CASRPTLTYEQYF. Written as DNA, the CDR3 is TGTGCCAGCAGACCTACACTAACCTACGAGCAGTACTTC.

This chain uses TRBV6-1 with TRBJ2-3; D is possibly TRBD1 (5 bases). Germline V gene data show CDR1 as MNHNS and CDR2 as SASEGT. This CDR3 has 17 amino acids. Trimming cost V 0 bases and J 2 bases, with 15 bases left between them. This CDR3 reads CASSEAILSGPTDTQYF. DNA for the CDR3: TGTGCCAGCAGTGAAGCTATTCTGTCAGGGCCCACAGATACGCAGTATTTT.

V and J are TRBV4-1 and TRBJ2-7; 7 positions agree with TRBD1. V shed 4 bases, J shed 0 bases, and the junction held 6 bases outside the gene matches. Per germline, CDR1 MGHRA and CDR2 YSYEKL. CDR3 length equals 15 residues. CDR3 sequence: CASSPGTDSSYEQYF. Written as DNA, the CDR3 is TGCGCCAGCAGCCCCGGGACAGATTCCTCCTACGAGCAGTACTTC.

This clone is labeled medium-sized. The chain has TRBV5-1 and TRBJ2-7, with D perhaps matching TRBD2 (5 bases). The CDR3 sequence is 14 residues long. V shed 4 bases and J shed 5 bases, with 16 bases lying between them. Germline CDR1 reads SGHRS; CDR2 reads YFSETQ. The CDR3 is CASSAGYGRDEQYF. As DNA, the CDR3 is TGCGCCAGCAGCGCCGGTTATGGGAGAGACGAGCAGTACTTC.